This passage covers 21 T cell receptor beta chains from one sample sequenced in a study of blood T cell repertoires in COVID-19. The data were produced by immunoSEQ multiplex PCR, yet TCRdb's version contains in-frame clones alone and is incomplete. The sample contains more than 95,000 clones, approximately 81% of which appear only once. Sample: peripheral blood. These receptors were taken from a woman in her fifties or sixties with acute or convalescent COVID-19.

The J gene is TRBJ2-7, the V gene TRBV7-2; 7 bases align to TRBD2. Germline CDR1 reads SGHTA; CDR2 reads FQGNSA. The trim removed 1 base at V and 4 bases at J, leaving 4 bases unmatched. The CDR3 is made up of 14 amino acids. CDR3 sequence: CASSLEGLVYEQYF. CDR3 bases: TGTGCCAGCAGCTTAGAAGGACTAGTGTACGAGCAGTACTTC.

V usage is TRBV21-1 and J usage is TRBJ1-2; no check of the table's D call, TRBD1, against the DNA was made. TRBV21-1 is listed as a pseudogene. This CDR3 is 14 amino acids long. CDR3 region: CASSDQVREDGYTF. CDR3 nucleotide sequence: TGTGCCAGCAGCGACCAGGTCAGGGAAGATGGCTACACCTTC.

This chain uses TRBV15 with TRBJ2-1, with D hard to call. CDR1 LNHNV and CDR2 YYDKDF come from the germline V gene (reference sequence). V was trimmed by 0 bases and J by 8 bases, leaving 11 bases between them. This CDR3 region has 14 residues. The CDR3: CATSRDPGWDEQFF. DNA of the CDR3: TGTGCCACCAGCAGAGATCCAGGTTGGGATGAGCAGTTCTTC.

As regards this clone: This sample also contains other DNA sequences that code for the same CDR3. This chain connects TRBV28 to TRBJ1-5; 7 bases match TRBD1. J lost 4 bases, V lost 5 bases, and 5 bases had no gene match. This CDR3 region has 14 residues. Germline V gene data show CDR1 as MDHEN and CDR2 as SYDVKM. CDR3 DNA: TGTGCCAGCAGTCCCCCAGGGGGGAATCAGCCCCAGCATTTT. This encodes CASSPPGGNQPQHF.

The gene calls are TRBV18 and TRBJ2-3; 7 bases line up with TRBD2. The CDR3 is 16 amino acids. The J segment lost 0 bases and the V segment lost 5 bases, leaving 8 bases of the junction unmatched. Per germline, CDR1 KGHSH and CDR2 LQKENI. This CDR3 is CASSLPGLKSTDTQYF. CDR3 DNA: TGTGCCAGCTCATTGCCGGGACTAAAAAGCACAGATACGCAGTATTTT.

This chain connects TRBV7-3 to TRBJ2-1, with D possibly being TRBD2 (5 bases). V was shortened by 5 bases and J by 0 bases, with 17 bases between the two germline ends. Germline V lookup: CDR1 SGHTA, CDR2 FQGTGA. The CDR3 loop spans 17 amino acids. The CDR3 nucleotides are TGTGCCAGCAGCCTCCAAGGAGGCTCGAGCTCCTACAATGAGCAGTTCTTC. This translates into CASSLQGGSSSYNEQFF.

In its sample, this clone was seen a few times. As DNA, the CDR3 is TGCAGTGCTACTGAGGGCCCCTACGAGCAGTACTTC. It codes for CSATEGPYEQYF. The V gene is TRBV20-1, the J gene TRBJ2-7, with TRBD2 as a possible D gene (5 bases). CDR3 size: 12 residues. In germline, CDR1 is DFQATT, CDR2 SNEGSKA (reference sequence). Trimming took off 4 bases at V and 2 bases at J, with 9 bases between the two ends.

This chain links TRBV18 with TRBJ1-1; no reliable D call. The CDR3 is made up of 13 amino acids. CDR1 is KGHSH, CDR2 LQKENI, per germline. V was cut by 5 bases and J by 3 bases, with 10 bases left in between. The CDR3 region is CASSAMPHTEAFF. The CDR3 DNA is TGTGCCAGCTCAGCTATGCCCCACACTGAAGCTTTCTTT.

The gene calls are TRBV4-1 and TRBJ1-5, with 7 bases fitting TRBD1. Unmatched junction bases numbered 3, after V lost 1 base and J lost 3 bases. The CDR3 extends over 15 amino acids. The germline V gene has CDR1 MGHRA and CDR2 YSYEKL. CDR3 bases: TGCGCCAGCAGCCAAGCAGGACAGGTCAATCAGCCCCAGCATTTT. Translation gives CASSQAGQVNQPQHF.

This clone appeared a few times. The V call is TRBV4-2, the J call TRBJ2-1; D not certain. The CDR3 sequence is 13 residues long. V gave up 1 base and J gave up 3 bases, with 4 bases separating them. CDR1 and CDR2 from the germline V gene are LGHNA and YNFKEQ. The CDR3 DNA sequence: TGTGCCAGCAGCCAAGGTAACTACAATGAGCAGTTCTTC. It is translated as CASSQGNYNEQFF.

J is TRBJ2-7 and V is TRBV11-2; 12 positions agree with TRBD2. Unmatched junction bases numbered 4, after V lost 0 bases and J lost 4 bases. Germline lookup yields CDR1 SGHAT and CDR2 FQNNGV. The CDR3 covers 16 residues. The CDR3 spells CASSLDRLAGGYEQYF. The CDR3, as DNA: TGTGCCAGCAGCTTAGATAGGCTAGCGGGAGGGTACGAGCAGTACTTC.

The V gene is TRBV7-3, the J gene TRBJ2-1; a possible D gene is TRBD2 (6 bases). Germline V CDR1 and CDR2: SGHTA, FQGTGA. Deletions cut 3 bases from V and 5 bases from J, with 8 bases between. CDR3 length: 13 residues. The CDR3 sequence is CASSLDYDNEQFF. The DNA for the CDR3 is TGTGCCAGCAGCTTGGACTATGACAATGAGCAGTTCTTC.

The CDR3 region has the DNA TGTGCCAGCTCACAAGACAGGGTTGGAACTGAAGCTTTCTTT. Protein product: CASSQDRVGTEAFF. The chain has TRBV18 and TRBJ1-1; 7 bases agree with TRBD1. Trimming at V came to 4 bases and at J to 5 bases, leaving 7 bases not matched to a gene. The CDR3 is made up of 14 amino acids. The germline V gene encodes CDR1 KGHSH and CDR2 LQKENI.

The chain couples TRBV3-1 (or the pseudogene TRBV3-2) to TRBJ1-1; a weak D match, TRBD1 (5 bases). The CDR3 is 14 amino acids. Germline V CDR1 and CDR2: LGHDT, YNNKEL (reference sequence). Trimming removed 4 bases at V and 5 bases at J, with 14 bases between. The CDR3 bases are TGTGCCAGCAGCCTATTCAGACAGAGAACTGAAGCTTTCTTT. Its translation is CASSLFRQRTEAFF.

In nucleotides, the CDR3 is TGTGCCACCAGCAGATCCCCAGGGGGAATAGGCTACACCTTC. Translated, it gives CATSRSPGGIGYTF. The chain is built from TRBV15 and TRBJ1-2, with 7 bases identical to TRBD1. Germline V gene lookup returns CDR1 LNHNV and CDR2 YYDKDF (reference sequence). With V trimmed by 2 bases and J by 8 bases, 8 bases remained unmatched. CDR3 length: 14 residues.

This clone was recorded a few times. In DNA, the CDR3 is TGTGCCAGCGGGCCGGGGACAACTAATGAAAAACTGTTTTTT. It encodes CASGPGTTNEKLFF. The chain employs TRBV7-8 and TRBJ1-4; no reliable D call. The CDR3 runs 14 residues. V was cut by 8 bases and J by 0 bases, with 10 bases left in between. Looked up from germline, CDR1 is SGHVS and CDR2 is FQNEAQ. The full variable domain, its missing parts supplied by reference TRBV7-8 and TRBJ1-4, is GAGVSQSPRYKVAKRGQDVALRCDPISGHVSLFWYQQALGQGPEFLTYFQNEAQLDKSGLPSDRFFAERPEGSVSTLKIQRTQQEDSAVYLCASGPGTTNEKLFFGSGTQLSVL.

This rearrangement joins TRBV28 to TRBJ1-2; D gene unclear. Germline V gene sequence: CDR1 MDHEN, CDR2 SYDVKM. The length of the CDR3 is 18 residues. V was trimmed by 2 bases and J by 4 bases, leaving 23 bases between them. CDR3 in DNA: TGTGCCAGCAGTTTAATTAGCTTAGGTGTTGGGAGTAGCTATGGCTACACCTTC. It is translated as CASSLISLGVGSSYGYTF.

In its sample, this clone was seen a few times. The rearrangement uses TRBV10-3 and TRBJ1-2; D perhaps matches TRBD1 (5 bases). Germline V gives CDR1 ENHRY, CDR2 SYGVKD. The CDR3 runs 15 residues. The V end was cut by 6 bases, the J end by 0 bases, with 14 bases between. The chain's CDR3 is CAISGGALTNYGYTF. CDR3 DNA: TGTGCCATCAGCGGCGGGGCCCTAACTAACTATGGCTACACCTTC.

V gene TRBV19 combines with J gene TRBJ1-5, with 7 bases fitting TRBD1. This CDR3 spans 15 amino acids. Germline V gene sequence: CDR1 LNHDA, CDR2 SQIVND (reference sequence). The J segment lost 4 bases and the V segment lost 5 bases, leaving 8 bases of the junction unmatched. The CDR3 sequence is CASSSGGQFNQPQHF. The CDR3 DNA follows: TGTGCCAGTAGTTCAGGGGGACAGTTTAATCAGCCCCAGCATTTT.

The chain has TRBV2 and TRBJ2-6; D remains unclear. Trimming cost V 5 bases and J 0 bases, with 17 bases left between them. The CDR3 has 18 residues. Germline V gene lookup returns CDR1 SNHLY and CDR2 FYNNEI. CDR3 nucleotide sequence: TGTGCCAGCAGTATCCTATCCGGGTTTGGCTCTGGGGCCAACGTCCTGACTTTC. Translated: CASSILSGFGSGANVLTF.

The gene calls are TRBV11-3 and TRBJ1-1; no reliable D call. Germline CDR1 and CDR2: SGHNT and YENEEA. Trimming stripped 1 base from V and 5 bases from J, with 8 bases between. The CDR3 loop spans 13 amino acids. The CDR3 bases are TGTGCCAGCAGCTTAGGAGAGGAGACTGAAGCTTTCTTT. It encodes CASSLGEETEAFF. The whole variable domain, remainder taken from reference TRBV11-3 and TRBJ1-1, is EAGVVQSPRYKIIEKKQPVAFWCNPISGHNTLYWYLQNLGQGPELLIRYENEEAVDDSQLPKDRFSAERLKGVDSTLKIQPAELGDSAVYLCASSLGEETEAFFGQGTRLTVV.